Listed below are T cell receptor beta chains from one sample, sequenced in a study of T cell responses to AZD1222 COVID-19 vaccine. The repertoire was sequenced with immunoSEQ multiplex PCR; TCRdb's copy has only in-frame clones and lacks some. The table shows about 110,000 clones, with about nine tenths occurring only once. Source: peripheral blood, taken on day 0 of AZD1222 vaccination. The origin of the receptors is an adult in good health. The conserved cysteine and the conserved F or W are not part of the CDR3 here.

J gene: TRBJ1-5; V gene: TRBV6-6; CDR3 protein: ASSYQGMGNQPQH
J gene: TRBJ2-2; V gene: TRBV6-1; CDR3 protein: ASSEVAGRGELF
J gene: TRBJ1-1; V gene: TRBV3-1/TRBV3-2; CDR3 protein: ASSQWQAPYAEAF
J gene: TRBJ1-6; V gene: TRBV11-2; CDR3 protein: ASSQSGFKPYNSPLH
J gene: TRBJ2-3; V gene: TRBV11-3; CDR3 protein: ASSLRDWTDTQY
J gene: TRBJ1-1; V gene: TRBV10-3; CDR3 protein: AISEWDRVAGTEAF
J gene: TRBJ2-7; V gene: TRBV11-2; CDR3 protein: ASSGGRGEQY
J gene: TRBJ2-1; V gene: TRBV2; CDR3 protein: ASSERVTGGGNEQF
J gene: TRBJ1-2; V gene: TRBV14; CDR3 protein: ASSQRAWADGYT
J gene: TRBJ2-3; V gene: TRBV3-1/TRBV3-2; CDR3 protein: ASSAVAGDTQY
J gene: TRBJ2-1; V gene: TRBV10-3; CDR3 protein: AISDPPGNEQF
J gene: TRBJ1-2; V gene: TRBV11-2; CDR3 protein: ASSLGFRDSYGYT
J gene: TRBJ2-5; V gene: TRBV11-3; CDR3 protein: ASSLGASGGYETQY
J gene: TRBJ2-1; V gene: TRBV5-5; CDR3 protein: ASSLWGGNEQF
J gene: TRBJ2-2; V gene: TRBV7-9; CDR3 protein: ASSRQGTGELF
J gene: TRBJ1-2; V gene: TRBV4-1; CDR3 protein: ASSQGTGDLLINGYT
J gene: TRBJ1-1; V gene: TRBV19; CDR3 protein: ASSTDSGDTEAF
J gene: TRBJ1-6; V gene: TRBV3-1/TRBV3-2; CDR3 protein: ASSQATRGYNSPLH
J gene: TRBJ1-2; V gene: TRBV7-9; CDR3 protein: ASSTSGADYGYT
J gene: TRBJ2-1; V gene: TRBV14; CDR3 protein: ASSLIYNEQF
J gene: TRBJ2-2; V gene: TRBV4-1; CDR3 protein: ASSQDIAGELF
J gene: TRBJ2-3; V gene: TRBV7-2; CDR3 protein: ASTRDRGSQY
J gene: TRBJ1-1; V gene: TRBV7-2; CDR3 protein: ASSHGTGSEAF